This T cell receptor (beta chain) is from a study of T-cell reconstitution after alpha-beta-depleted transplantation in children. Points from the study as a whole: Several hundred graft clones that had expanded were reportedly the source of alpha-beta T cells about two months after transplant. A year post-transplant, T-cell counts and diversity derived mostly from newly produced T cells. Recipient T cells and thymic progenitors that survived gave rise to the high TCRbeta diversity observed at day 60 in some patients.

The germline V gene has CDR1 MDHEN and CDR2 SYDVKM. Deletions cut 3 bases from V and 0 bases from J, with 15 bases between. The CDR3 spans 16 residues. In its sample, this clonotype was seen a few times. Its specificity is not known. Preparation of the TCRbeta library involved a method that used unique molecular identifiers. TCRdb processed the PCR reads anew with MiXCR; each CDR3 protein has one entry. The data contain fewer than 700,000 distinct CDR3 sequences, over 10% of them singletons. The source of this sequence is a male patient younger than 18 who had a stem cell transplant for acute myeloid leukemia, so the T cells may come from the graft donor. This specimen was PBMCs, mostly from graft donor cells, taken 360 days after TCRalphabeta/CD19-depleted stem cell transplant. The chain uses TRBV28 and TRBJ2-7; D is tentatively TRBD1 or TRBD2 (5 bases each). CDR3 sequence reads: CASSLDRWGSSYEQYF. CDR3 sequence (DNA): TGTGCCAGCAGTTTGGATCGTTGGGGGTCCTCCTACGAGCAGTACTTC. The whole variable domain, filled in from reference TRBV28 and TRBJ2-7, reads DVKVTQSSRYLVKRTGEKVFLECVQDMDHENMFWYRQDPGLGLRLIYFSYDVKMKEKGDIPEGYSVSREKKERFSLILESASTNQTSMYLCASSLDRWGSSYEQYFGPGTRLTVT.